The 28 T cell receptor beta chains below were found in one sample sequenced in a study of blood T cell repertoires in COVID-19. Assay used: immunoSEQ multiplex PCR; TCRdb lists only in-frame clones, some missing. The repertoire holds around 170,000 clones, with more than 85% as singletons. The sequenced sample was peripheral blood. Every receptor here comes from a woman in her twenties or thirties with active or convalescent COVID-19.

This CDR3 is CASSSTGDHSRPQHF. CDR3 coding DNA: TGTGCCAGCAGTTCCACAGGAGACCATTCTCGCCCCCAGCATTTT. This chain uses TRBV6-5 with TRBJ1-5; perhaps TRBD1 as D (5 bases). Trimming took 4 bases from V and 10 from J, leaving 20 bases between them. Germline V gives CDR1 MNHEY, CDR2 SVGAGI. CDR3 length: 15 amino acids.

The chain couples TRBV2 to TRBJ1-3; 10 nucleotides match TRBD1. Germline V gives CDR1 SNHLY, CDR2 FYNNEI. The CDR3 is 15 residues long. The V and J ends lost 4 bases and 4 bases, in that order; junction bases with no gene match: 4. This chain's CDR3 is CASSVDRGQGNTIYF. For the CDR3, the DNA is TGTGCCAGCAGTGTTGACAGGGGGCAAGGAAACACCATATATTTT. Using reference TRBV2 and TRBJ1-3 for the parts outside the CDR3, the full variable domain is EPEVTQTPSHQVTQMGQEVILRCVPISNHLYFYWYRQILGQKVEFLVSFYNNEISEKSEIFDDQFSVERPDGSNFTLKIRSTKLEDSAMYFCASSVDRGQGNTIYFGEGSWLTVV.

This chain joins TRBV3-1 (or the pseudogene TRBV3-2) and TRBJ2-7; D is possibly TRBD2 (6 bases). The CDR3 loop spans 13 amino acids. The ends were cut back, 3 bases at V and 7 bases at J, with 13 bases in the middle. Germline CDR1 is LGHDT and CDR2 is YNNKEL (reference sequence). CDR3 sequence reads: CASSQSNGGEQYF. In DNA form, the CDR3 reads TGTGCCAGCAGCCAGTCAAATGGGGGGGAGCAGTACTTC.

CDR3 loop: CASSRNSMEPQHF. The CDR3 bases are TGCGCCAGCAGCAGGAATTCAATGGAGCCCCAGCATTTT. The chain couples TRBV10-1 to TRBJ1-5; D ambiguous. V gave up 6 bases and J gave up 8 bases, with 14 bases separating them. The CDR3 contains 13 residues. Germline-derived CDR1 and CDR2 are WNHNN and SYGVQD (reference sequence).

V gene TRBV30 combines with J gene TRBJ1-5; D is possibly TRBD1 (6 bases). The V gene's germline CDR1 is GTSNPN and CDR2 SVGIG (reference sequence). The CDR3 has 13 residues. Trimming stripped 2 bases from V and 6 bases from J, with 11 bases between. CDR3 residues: CAWSQGGSQPQHF. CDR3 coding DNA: TGTGCCTGGAGTCAAGGGGGATCTCAGCCCCAGCATTTT.

The CDR3 coding sequence is TGTGCCAGCAGTCAAGACAGGGGCGAGACCTACGAGCAGTACTTC. Amino acids: CASSQDRGETYEQYF. The chain combines TRBV7-2 with TRBJ2-7; TRBD1 agrees at 8 bases. The ends lost 6 bases at V and 2 bases at J; junction bases unmatched: 9. Germline lookup yields CDR1 SGHTA and CDR2 FQGNSA. The CDR3 runs 15 residues.

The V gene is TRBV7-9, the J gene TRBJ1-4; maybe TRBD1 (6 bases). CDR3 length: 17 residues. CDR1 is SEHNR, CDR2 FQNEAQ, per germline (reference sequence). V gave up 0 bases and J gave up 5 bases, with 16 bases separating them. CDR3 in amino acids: CASSLAGHREGNEKLFF. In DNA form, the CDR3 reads TGTGCCAGCAGCTTAGCTGGACACAGGGAGGGGAATGAAAAACTGTTTTTT. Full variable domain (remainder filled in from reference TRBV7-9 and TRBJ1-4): DTGVSQNPRHKITKRGQNVTFRCDPISEHNRLYWYRQTLGQGPEFLTYFQNEAQLEKSRLLSDRFSAERPKGSFSTLEIQRTEQGDSAMYLCASSLAGHREGNEKLFFGSGTQLSVL.

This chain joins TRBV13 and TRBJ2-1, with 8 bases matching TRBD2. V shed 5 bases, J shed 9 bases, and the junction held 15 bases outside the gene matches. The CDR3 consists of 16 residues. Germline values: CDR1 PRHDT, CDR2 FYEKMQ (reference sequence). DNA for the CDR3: TGTGCCAGCAGCCCCACCGCGGGACTAGGACACGGTGAGCAGTTCTTC. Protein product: CASSPTAGLGHGEQFF.

The CDR3 region has the DNA TGTGCCTCGGACAGGAAGTCCTACAATGAGCAGTTCTTC. Translation: CASDRKSYNEQFF. The rearrangement joins TRBV30 to TRBJ2-1, with 7 positions matching TRBD1. With 7 bases clipped from V and 1 base from J, the junction kept 4 bases outside the gene matches. The CDR3 sequence is 13 residues long. The germline V gene has CDR1 GTSNPN and CDR2 SVGIG (reference sequence).

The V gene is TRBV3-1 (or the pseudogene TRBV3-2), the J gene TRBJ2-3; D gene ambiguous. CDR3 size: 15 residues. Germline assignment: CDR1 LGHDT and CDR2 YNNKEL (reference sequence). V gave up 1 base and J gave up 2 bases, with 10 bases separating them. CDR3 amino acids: CASSQVWQSTDTQYF. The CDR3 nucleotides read TGTGCCAGCAGCCAAGTTTGGCAGTCCACAGATACGCAGTATTTT.

CDR3 in amino acids: CASSWGQGATGELFF. In nucleotides, the CDR3 is TGTGCCAGCAGCTGGGGACAGGGGGCGACCGGGGAGCTGTTTTTT. J is TRBJ2-2 and V is TRBV7-9, with 12 bases identical to TRBD1. Per germline, CDR1 SEHNR and CDR2 FQNEAQ (reference sequence). This CDR3 contains 15 residues. V lost 4 bases and J lost 5; bases outside the gene matches: 2. The full variable domain, rest sourced from reference TRBV7-9 and TRBJ2-2, is DTGVSQNPRHKITKRGQNVTFRCDPISEHNRLYWYRQTLGQGPEFLTYFQNEAQLEKSRLLSDRFSAERPKGSFSTLEIQRTEQGDSAMYLCASSWGQGATGELFFGEGSRLTVL.

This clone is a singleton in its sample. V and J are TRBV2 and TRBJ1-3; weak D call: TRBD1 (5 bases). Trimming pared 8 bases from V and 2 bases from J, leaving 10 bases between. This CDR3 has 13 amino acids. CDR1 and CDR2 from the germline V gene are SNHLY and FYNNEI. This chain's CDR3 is CASRGGTGNTIYF. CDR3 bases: TGTGCCAGCCGGGGGGGTACTGGAAACACCATATATTTT.

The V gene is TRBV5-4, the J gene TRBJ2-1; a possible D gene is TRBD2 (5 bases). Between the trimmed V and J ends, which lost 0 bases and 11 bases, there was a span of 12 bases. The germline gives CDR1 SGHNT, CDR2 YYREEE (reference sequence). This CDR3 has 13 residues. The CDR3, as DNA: TGTGCCAGCAGCTTGGGGGCCGGGATAAAGCAGTTCTTC. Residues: CASSLGAGIKQFF.

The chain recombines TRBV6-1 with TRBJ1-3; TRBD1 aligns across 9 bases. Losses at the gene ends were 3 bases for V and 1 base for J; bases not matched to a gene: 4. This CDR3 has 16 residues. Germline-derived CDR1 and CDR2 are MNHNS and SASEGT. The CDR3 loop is CASSDPGQGSGNTIYF. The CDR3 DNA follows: TGTGCCAGCAGTGACCCCGGACAGGGGTCTGGAAACACCATATATTTT.

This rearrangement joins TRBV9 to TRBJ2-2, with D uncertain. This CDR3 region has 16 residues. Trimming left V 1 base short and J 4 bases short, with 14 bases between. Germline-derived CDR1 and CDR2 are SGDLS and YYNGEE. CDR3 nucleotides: TGTGCCAGCAGCGTACTCCCCCACCAGGTCACCGGGGAGCTGTTTTTT. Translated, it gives CASSVLPHQVTGELFF.

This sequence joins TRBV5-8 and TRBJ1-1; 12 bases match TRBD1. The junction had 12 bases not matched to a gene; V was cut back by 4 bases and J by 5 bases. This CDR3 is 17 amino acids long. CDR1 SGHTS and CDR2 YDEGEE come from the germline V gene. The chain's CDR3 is CASSRGQGAPPRTEAFF. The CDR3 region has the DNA TGTGCCAGCAGCCGGGGACAGGGGGCGCCCCCGAGGACTGAAGCTTTCTTT.

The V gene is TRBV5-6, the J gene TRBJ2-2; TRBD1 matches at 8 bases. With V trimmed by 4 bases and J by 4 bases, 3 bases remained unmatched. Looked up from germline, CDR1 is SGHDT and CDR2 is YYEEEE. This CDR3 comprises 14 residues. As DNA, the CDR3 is TGTGCCAGCAGCGGTGGGACAGGCACCGGGGAGCTGTTTTTT. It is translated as CASSGGTGTGELFF. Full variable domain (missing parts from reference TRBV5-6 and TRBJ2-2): DAGVTQSPTHLIKTRGQQVTLRCSPKSGHDTVSWYQQALGQGPQFIFQYYEEEERQRGNFPDRFSGHQFPNYSSELNVNALLLGDSALYLCASSGGTGTGELFFGEGSRLTVL.

In DNA, the CDR3 is TGTGCCAGCAGCCATCTGGGGCGGGATACTGAAGCTTTCTTT. The encoded protein is CASSHLGRDTEAFF. This rearrangement joins TRBV14 to TRBJ1-1; TRBD1 is a possible D gene (5 bases). The V end lost 3 bases, the J end lost 5 bases, and 13 bases lay between the germline ends. In germline, CDR1 is SGHDN, CDR2 FVKESK. The CDR3 contains 14 residues.

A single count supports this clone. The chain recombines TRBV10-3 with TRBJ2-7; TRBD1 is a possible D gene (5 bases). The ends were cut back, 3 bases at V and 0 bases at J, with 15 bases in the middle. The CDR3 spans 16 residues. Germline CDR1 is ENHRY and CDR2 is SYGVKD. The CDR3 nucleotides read TGTGCCATCAGTGATCCGTCGGCAGGGTCCTCCTACGAGCAGTACTTC. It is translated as CAISDPSAGSSYEQYF.

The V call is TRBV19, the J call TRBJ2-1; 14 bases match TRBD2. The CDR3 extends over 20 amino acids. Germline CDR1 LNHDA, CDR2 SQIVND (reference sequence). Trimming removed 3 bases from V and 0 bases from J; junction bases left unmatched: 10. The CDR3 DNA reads TGTGCCAGTAGTATTTTTTGGACTAGCGGGAGGCCTAGCTCCTACAATGAGCAGTTCTTC. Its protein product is CASSIFWTSGRPSSYNEQFF.

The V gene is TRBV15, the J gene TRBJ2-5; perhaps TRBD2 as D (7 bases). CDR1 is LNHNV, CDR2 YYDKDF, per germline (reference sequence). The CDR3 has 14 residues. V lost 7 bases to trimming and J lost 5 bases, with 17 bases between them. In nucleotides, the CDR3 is TGTGCCACCACCCGGCCCGGGGGGCGGGAGACCCAGTACTTC. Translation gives CATTRPGGRETQYF.

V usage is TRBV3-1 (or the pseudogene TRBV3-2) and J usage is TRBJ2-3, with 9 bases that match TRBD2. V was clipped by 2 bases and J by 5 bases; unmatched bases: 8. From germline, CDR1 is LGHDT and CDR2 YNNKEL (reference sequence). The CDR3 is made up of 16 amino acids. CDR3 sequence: CASSQWGSGSRDTQYF. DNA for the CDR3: TGTGCCAGCAGCCAATGGGGTAGCGGGAGTAGAGATACGCAGTATTTT.

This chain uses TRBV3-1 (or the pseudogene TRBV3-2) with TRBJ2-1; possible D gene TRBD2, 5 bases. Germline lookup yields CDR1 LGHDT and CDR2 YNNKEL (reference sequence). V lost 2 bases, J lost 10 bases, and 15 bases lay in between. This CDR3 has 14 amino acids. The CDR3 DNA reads TGTGCCAGCAGCCAATCCGGACTTACGTCAGAGCAGTTCTTC. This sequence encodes CASSQSGLTSEQFF.

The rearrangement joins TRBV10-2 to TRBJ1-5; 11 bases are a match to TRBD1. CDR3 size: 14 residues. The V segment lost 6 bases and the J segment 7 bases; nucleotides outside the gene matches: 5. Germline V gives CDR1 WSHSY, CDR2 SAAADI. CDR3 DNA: TGCGCCAGCAGGGGGACAGGGGGTTCCCAGCCCCAGCATTTT. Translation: CASRGTGGSQPQHF.

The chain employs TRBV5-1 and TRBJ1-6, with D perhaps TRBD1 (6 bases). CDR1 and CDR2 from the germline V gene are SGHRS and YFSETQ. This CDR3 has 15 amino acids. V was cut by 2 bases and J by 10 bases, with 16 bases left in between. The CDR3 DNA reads TGCGCCAGCAGCTTCGAGGGGGGGCGTGGATCACCCCTCCACTTT. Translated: CASSFEGGRGSPLHF.

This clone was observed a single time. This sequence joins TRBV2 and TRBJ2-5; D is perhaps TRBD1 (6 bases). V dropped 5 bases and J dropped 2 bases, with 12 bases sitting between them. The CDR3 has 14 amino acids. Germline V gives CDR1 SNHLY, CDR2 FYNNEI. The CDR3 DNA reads TGTGCCAGCAGTACTGCGACAGGACAAGAGACCCAGTACTTC. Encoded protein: CASSTATGQETQYF. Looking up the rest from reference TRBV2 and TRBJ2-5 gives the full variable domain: EPEVTQTPSHQVTQMGQEVILRCVPISNHLYFYWYRQILGQKVEFLVSFYNNEISEKSEIFDDQFSVERPDGSNFTLKIRSTKLEDSAMYFCASSTATGQETQYFGPGTRLLVL.

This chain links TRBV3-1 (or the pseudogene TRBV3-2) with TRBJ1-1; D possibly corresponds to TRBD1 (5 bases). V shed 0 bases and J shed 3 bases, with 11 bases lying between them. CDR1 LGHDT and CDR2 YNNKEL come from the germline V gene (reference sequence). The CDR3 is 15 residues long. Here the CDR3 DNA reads TGTGCCAGCAGCCAAGATTCAGGGTCGGACACTGAAGCTTTCTTT. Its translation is CASSQDSGSDTEAFF.

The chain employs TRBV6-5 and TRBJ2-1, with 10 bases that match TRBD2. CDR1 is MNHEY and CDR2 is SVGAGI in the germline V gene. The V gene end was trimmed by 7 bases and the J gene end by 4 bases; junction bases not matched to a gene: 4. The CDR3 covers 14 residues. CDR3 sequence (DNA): TGTGCCAGCAAGGGTAGCGGGGGGTACAATGAGCAGTTCTTC. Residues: CASKGSGGYNEQFF.